This T cell receptor beta chain was sequenced in a study of T cell repertoires in cytomegalovirus infection (dated by TCRdb to between 2018 and 2021). A note on the overall study: Because public TCR beta signatures pointed to carriage of CMV infection together with the matching HLA type, the HLA type of each donor mattered for the analysis. The study at large found these results: The ex vivo response was dominated by HLA-C-restricted CMV-specific TCR beta clonotypes, which also provided the single most frequent clonotype in two of eight donors. In both this cohort and an independent cohort of over 350 donors, the cumulative frequency of public TCR beta family members distinguished carriers of CMV infection plus the relevant HLA type.

The run used an Illumina HiSeq 1500. TCRdb applied fastp at Q25 and MiXCR to the public reads, then kept only in-frame beta chains. Merged by CDR3 protein, the rows form single entries marked with the most common genes and DNA. The table for this sample lists nearly 450,000 distinct CDR3 sequences; approximately 31% of them were counted only once. The ten largest clonotypes hold around 13% of the sample. At the junction V is shortened by 5 bases and J by 11 bases, with 21 bases in between. Reading the germline V gene gives CDR1 SGHAT and CDR2 FQNNGV. From cysteine to phenylalanine, the CDR3 is 14 amino acids long. The only DNA kept is the CDR3, 42 bases in frame from the first base. Points on this clonotype: Its antigen is unknown. No much larger clone exists at a distance of one base, and base qualities are not known.

The sample consisted of PBMCs. This clonotype was obtained from a human donor in good health (CMV status not recorded). Some clones in this sample may be carry-over from other donors' samples. The rearrangement combines TRBV11-2 with TRBJ1-1; perhaps TRBD1 is the D gene, with 5 bases matching. The CDR3 sequence is CASSKDRDSGSAFF. The nucleotides read TGTGCCAGCAGCAAAGATCGGGACTCCGGGTCGGCTTTCTTT.